A selection of T cell receptor beta chains follows, all from one sample in a study of response to subunit inactivated influenza vaccine. TCRdb reprocessed the RT-PCR reads via MiXCR and lists one record per CDR3 protein. The sample includes roughly 650,000 distinct CDR3 sequences, 15% to 19% of them seen just once. This specimen was PBMCs from blood, taken roughly 12 days after vaccination. These receptors were collected from a man aged 50 or older who received an inactivated influenza vaccine. The CDR3 runs from the conserved cysteine through the conserved F or W. D genes are given only for firm matches. A row's size may be missing; if present it is once, few, many or a size class.

j_gene | abundance | d_gene | v_gene | CDR3aa | CDR3nt
TRBJ2-5 | few | TRBD2 | TRBV3-1 | CASSQGTSGHSQYF | TGTGCCAGCAGCCAAGGGACTAGCGGCCATTCCCAGTACTTC
TRBJ2-7 | few | . | TRBV6-6 | CASSYSRGYEQYF | TGTGCCAGCAGTTACTCGAGGGGCTACGAGCAGTACTTC
TRBJ2-1 | . | TRBD2 | TRBV27 | CASSFGSGRAGEQFF | TGTGCCAGCAGTTTTGGTAGCGGGAGGGCCGGTGAGCAGTTCTTC
TRBJ2-1 | . | TRBD2 | TRBV20-1 | CSAAPSSGAPWEQFF | TGCAGTGCTGCTCCTTCTAGCGGAGCACCCTGGGAGCAGTTCTTC
TRBJ1-1 | . | . | TRBV7-2 | CASSLAFLGTNTEAFF | TGTGCCAGCAGCTTAGCGTTCCTAGGGACGAACACTGAAGCTTTCTTT
TRBJ2-7 | many | . | TRBV20-1 | CSAPRDLSSYEQYF | TGCAGTGCTCCCAGGGACCTTAGCTCCTACGAGCAGTACTTC
TRBJ1-1 | few | . | TRBV7-2 | CASSLLTWNTEAFF | TGTGCCAGCAGCCTCTTAACATGGAACACTGAAGCTTTCTTT
TRBJ2-2 | . | TRBD1 | TRBV11-2 | CASSSKWGQHFANTGELFF | TGTGCCAGCAGCTCAAAGTGGGGACAGCATTTCGCGAACACCGGGGAGCTGTTTTTT
TRBJ2-1 | . | . | TRBV12-3/TRBV12-4 | CASSTSNSDEQFF | TGTGCCAGCTCCACCTCAAATAGCGATGAGCAGTTCTTC
TRBJ1-1 | . | . | TRBV6-2/TRBV6-3 | CASSLTSGGTEAFF | TGTGCCAGCAGCCTAACGTCCGGCGGCACTGAAGCTTTCTTT
TRBJ1-2 | . | TRBD1 | TRBV7-2 | CASSLRDRRRGYTF | TGTGCCAGCAGCTTACGGGACAGGAGACGCGGCTACACCTTC
TRBJ2-7 | . | . | TRBV7-2 | CASSLGARDYEQYF | TGTGCCAGCAGCTTAGGGGCCAGGGATTACGAGCAGTACTTC
TRBJ2-1 | . | TRBD2 | TRBV30 | CAWMPAGALDEQFF | TGTGCCTGGATGCCCGCGGGAGCTCTTGATGAGCAGTTCTTC
TRBJ1-1 | many | . | TRBV5-5 | CASSLARVGTEAFF | TGTGCCAGCAGCTTGGCAAGGGTTGGGACTGAAGCTTTCTTT
TRBJ1-2 | . | . | TRBV12-3/TRBV12-4 | CASSRDGAFRVNGYTF | TGTGCCAGCAGTCGGGACGGGGCGTTTCGGGTTAATGGCTACACCTTC
TRBJ2-1 | . | . | TRBV6-1 | CASSPTRNYNEQFF | TGTGCCAGCAGTCCTACTAGAAACTACAATGAGCAGTTCTTC
TRBJ2-2 | once | TRBD1 | TRBV6-1 | CASIEGGDTGELFF | TGTGCCAGCATAGAAGGGGGCGACACCGGGGAGCTGTTTTTT
TRBJ2-3 | many | . | TRBV28 | CASSPQGSTDTQYF | TGTGCCAGCAGCCCACAGGGTAGCACAGATACGCAGTATTTT
TRBJ2-7 | few | TRBD2 | TRBV12-3/TRBV12-4 | CASSLASGTLLEQYF | TGTGCCAGCAGCCTGGCTAGCGGGACCCTCTTGGAGCAGTACTTC
TRBJ1-1 | . | . | TRBV6-2/TRBV6-3 | CASTRGLQTEAFF | TGTGCCAGCACTAGGGGTCTTCAAACTGAAGCTTTCTTT
TRBJ2-7 | . | TRBD2 | TRBV20-1 | CSAKYTSGSYEQYF | TGCAGTGCTAAATATACTAGCGGCTCCTACGAGCAGTACTTC
TRBJ2-2 | . | . | TRBV7-6 | CASSLESGPSGTGELFF | TGTGCCAGCAGCTTAGAGAGCGGGCCCTCGGGCACCGGGGAGCTGTTTTTT
TRBJ2-2 | . | . | TRBV12-3/TRBV12-4 | CASSPLPANTGELFF | TGTGCCAGCAGTCCACTCCCCGCGAACACCGGGGAGCTGTTTTTT
TRBJ2-2 | . | TRBD2 | TRBV4-3 | CASSQDFWREGPGTGELFF | TGCGCCAGCAGCCAAGATTTTTGGCGGGAGGGCCCTGGCACCGGGGAGCTGTTTTTT
TRBJ2-4 | . | TRBD1 | TRBV25-1 | CASIGTGGGENIQYF | TGTGCCAGCATCGGGACAGGGGGGGGCGAAAACATTCAGTACTTC
TRBJ2-5 | . | TRBD2 | TRBV20-1 | CSAQRGPQETQYF | TGCAGTGCCCAGCGGGGGCCTCAAGAGACCCAGTACTTC
TRBJ1-1 | few | TRBD1 | TRBV7-9 | CASSPRDRVSTEAFF | TGTGCCAGCAGCCCTCGAGACAGGGTGAGCACTGAAGCTTTCTTT
TRBJ2-2 | few | . | TRBV2 | CASDKEVFGRELFF | TGTGCCAGCGACAAGGAGGTATTCGGCCGGGAGCTGTTTTTT
TRBJ2-5 | . | . | TRBV20-1 | CSAREPGRETQYF | TGCAGTGCTAGAGAACCCGGACGGGAGACCCAGTACTTC
TRBJ2-1 | . | TRBD2 | TRBV7-8 | CASSLEASGSLMYYNEQFF | TGTGCCAGCAGCTTAGAGGCTAGCGGGAGTTTAATGTACTACAATGAGCAGTTCTTC
TRBJ2-5 | . | TRBD2 | TRBV20-1 | CSSGAGQETQYF | TGCAGTAGCGGGGCAGGCCAAGAGACCCAGTACTTC
TRBJ2-7 | few | TRBD1 | TRBV5-1 | CASSPDGGTGWREQYF | TGCGCCAGCAGCCCCGACGGTGGGACAGGTTGGAGGGAGCAGTACTTC
TRBJ1-5 | . | TRBD1 | TRBV28 | CASSLRGDRVQPQHF | TGTGCCAGCAGTTTACGGGGGGACAGGGTTCAGCCCCAGCATTTT
TRBJ2-3 | . | TRBD1 | TRBV6-1 | CAVVDRVTDTQYF | TGTGCTGTGGTGGACAGGGTGACAGATACGCAGTATTTT
TRBJ2-1 | once | . | TRBV19 | CASSISLINEQFF | TGTGCCAGTAGTATCAGTTTAATCAATGAGCAGTTCTTC
TRBJ2-1 | . | . | TRBV4-1 | CASSQFIGSSYNEQFF | TGCGCCAGCAGCCAATTTATTGGTAGCTCCTACAATGAGCAGTTCTTC
TRBJ2-4 | few | . | TRBV4-2 | CASSQDPLVLNIQYF | TGTGCCAGCAGCCAAGATCCTCTCGTGTTAAACATTCAGTACTTC
TRBJ2-7 | few | TRBD2 | TRBV20-1 | CSASASSGSSYEQYF | TGCAGTGCTAGCGCGTCTAGCGGGAGCTCCTACGAGCAGTACTTC
TRBJ1-2 | many | TRBD1 | TRBV29-1 | CSVSRDSQANYGYTF | TGCAGCGTCTCACGGGACAGTCAAGCTAACTATGGCTACACCTTC
TRBJ1-3 | . | . | TRBV12-3/TRBV12-4 | CASSPVRLRNTIYF | TGTGCCAGCAGCCCCGTCCGGTTGCGAAACACCATATATTTT
TRBJ2-1 | few | TRBD1 | TRBV28 | CASRMATYRGNEQFF | TGTGCCAGCAGAATGGCCACCTACAGGGGGAATGAGCAGTTCTTC
TRBJ2-1 | . | . | TRBV12-3/TRBV12-4 | CATTVYNEQFF | TGTGCCACCACAGTGTACAATGAGCAGTTCTTC
TRBJ2-2 | few | . | TRBV18 | CASSPPMQGETGELFF | TGTGCCAGCTCACCACCGATGCAGGGTGAAACCGGGGAGCTGTTTTTT
TRBJ1-2 | . | . | TRBV7-2 | CASSSGLSPWRYGYTF | TGTGCCAGCAGCTCAGGCTTAAGTCCCTGGAGATATGGCTACACCTTC
TRBJ2-7 | . | . | TRBV14 | CASSQDRWTNEQYF | TGTGCCAGCAGCCAAGATCGGTGGACGAACGAGCAGTACTTC
TRBJ1-1 | . | TRBD1 | TRBV20-1 | CSARPGGGASTEAFF | TGCAGTGCTAGGCCAGGGGGAGGGGCGTCCACTGAAGCTTTCTTT
TRBJ2-3 | . | . | TRBV12-3/TRBV12-4 | CASSLRGSLPDTQYF | TGTGCCAGCAGTTTACGAGGGAGCTTGCCAGATACGCAGTATTTT